This T cell receptor (beta chain) originates from a study of Graves' ophthalmopathy and Graves' hyperthyroidism. The CDR3 sequence is 15 residues long. Per germline, CDR1 MNHNS and CDR2 SASEGT. V dropped 8 bases and J dropped 6 bases, with 22 bases sitting between them. RNA transcripts provided the template for amplifying TCR beta CDR3 regions. HTBI primers primed a first-round RT-PCR, and a second-round multiplex PCR followed. TCRdb ran MiXCR on the multiplex PCR reads and lists one entry per CDR3 protein. The table has around 40,000 distinct CDR3 sequences, roughly half seen once. The study's findings and limits: Most thyroid-expanded clonotypes exceeding 0.001 frequency were also found in blood.

Among the exclusions were patients with other autoimmune diseases, uncontrolled infections, pregnancy or lactation. This clonotype appeared many times. Antigen unknown. The sequence derives from an adult man with Graves' ophthalmopathy. Material for sequencing was peripheral blood. V is TRBV6-1 and J is TRBJ1-1; D gene unclear. As DNA, the CDR3 is TGTGCCAGCGCCGGGGTTTATGTCCTGAGCGCTGAAGCTTTCTTT. Encoded protein: CASAGVYVLSAEAFF.